The clone carrying this T cell receptor beta chain has ten or more counts. Its antigen is undetermined. The record originates from a study of T cell repertoires in cytomegalovirus infection. Overall study findings and caveats: Dominant in the ex vivo response were TCR beta clonotypes restricted by HLA-C and specific for CMV.

J was trimmed by 7 bases and V by 10 bases; bases with no gene match: 8. The CDR3 runs 13 residues. In germline, CDR1 is MNHEY, CDR2 SMNVEV (reference sequence). TCRdb redid the calling of the reads with MiXCR, one entry per CDR3 protein. The sample has approximately 500,000 distinct CDR3 sequences, approximately 11% seen once. The V call is TRBV27, the J call TRBJ2-2; 8 bases align to TRBD2. Sample: PBMCs. The receptor comes from a human donor in good health (CMV status not recorded). Some clones in this sample may be carry-over from other donors' samples. In nucleotides, the CDR3 is TGTGCCACTAAGGGACTAGAGGACGGGGAGCTGTTTTTT. Encoded protein: CATKGLEDGELFF.